The 22 T cell receptor beta chains below were found in one sample sequenced in a study of shared clonotypes between healthy human individuals. Clones were sequenced by immunoSEQ multiplex PCR, and TCRdb holds only the in-frame ones, with some missing. This table has 1.5 million to 2.5 million clones, just under 95% appearing once. CD45RO negativity and positive selection for CCR7 defined naive CD8 cells, a population that excluded terminally differentiated effector memory CD45RA+ cells. The sequenced sample consisted of naive CD8+ T cells sorted from blood. The source is a man younger than 35 in good health.

V gene TRBV11-2 combines with J gene TRBJ2-7; TRBD1 might be the D (5 bases). Per germline, CDR1 SGHAT and CDR2 FQNNGV. V lost 4 bases to trimming and J lost 4 bases, with 11 bases between them. The CDR3 length is 13 residues. The CDR3: CASSSETDYEQYF. CDR3 coding DNA: TGTGCCAGCAGCTCGGAGACAGATTACGAGCAGTACTTC.

The chain couples TRBV6-6 to TRBJ2-2, with D perhaps TRBD2 (5 bases). Deletions cut 2 bases from V and 5 bases from J, with 12 bases between. Germline loops: CDR1 MNHNY, CDR2 SVGAGI (reference sequence). The CDR3 runs to 15 residues. The CDR3 nucleotides read TGTGCCAGCAGTTACGGCGGGTTAAGGACCGGGGAGCTGTTTTTT. This encodes CASSYGGLRTGELFF.

As DNA, the CDR3 is TGTGCCAGCAGCCCCCGACAGGGCTGGTCCGGGGAGCTGTTTTTT. Residues: CASSPRQGWSGELFF. The chain carries TRBV7-9 and TRBJ2-2; TRBD1 aligns across 7 bases. V was clipped by 5 bases and J by 6 bases; unmatched bases: 9. CDR3 size: 15 residues. Germline CDR1 SEHNR, CDR2 FQNEAQ (reference sequence).

Details on this clone: Other DNA sequences in this specimen translate into the identical CDR3. The gene calls are TRBV19 and TRBJ2-7, with TRBD2 identical over 9 bases. Germline V gene data show CDR1 as LNHDA and CDR2 as SQIVND (reference sequence). CDR3 length: 14 residues. With 6 bases clipped from V and 0 bases from J, the junction kept 3 bases outside the gene matches. In nucleotides, the CDR3 is TGTGCCAGTAGGTTGACTAGCGGCTCCTACGAGCAGTACTTC. Translation: CASRLTSGSYEQYF.

The J gene is TRBJ2-7, the V gene TRBV2; D ambiguous. Germline V CDR1 and CDR2: SNHLY, FYNNEI. Deletions cut 8 bases from V and 6 bases from J, with 17 bases between. The CDR3 is 13 residues long. CDR3 coding DNA: TGTGCCAGCCTGCCAACCGATCCTGGCGAGCAGTACTTC. Translating gives CASLPTDPGEQYF.

This chain connects TRBV27 to TRBJ2-7; 10 nucleotides line up with TRBD2. V was pared by 2 bases and J by 3 bases, with 7 bases of the junction left unmatched. There are 16 residues in the CDR3. Germline V gene sequence: CDR1 MNHEY, CDR2 SMNVEV (reference sequence). The CDR3 coding sequence is TGTGCCAGCAGTTTAGTAGGCGCTAGCGGGAGCTACGAGCAGTACTTC. It is translated as CASSLVGASGSYEQYF.

V and J are TRBV29-1 and TRBJ2-2; perhaps TRBD1 as D (5 bases). The CDR3 totals 13 residues. Looked up from germline, CDR1 is SQVTM and CDR2 is ANQGSEA. The ends were cut back, 5 bases at V and 2 bases at J, with 9 bases in the middle. CDR3 in amino acids: CSVIGHNTGELFF. Here the CDR3 DNA reads TGCAGCGTTATCGGACACAACACCGGGGAGCTGTTTTTT.

The V gene is TRBV2, the J gene TRBJ2-7; D is possibly TRBD2 (6 bases). V lost 9 bases, J lost 2 bases, and 14 bases lay in between. CDR3 length: 13 amino acids. Germline V gives CDR1 SNHLY, CDR2 FYNNEI. This CDR3 is CASLGLGTYEQYF. In nucleotides, the CDR3 is TGTGCCAGTCTGGGACTGGGAACCTACGAGCAGTACTTC.

This clone was observed a single time. The sample has other DNA sequences that encode this CDR3 too. This rearrangement joins TRBV19 to TRBJ2-2; the D is unclear. CDR3 length equals 11 residues. V shed 2 bases and J shed 8 bases, with 3 bases lying between them. CDR1 and CDR2 from the germline V gene are LNHDA and SQIVND (reference sequence). The CDR3 loop is CASSITGELFF. The CDR3 region has the DNA TGTGCCAGTAGTATAACGGGGGAGCTGTTTTTT.

The chain links TRBV18 to TRBJ2-2, with unresolved D. Trimming pared 6 bases from V and 5 bases from J, leaving 22 bases between. This CDR3 has 17 residues. Germline loops: CDR1 KGHSH, CDR2 LQKENI. The CDR3 DNA is TGTGCCAGCTCGCCTACGAAGGGAAATTCGGTTACCGGGGAGCTGTTTTTT. The encoded protein is CASSPTKGNSVTGELFF.

V gene TRBV19 combines with J gene TRBJ2-7, with no clear D. Trimming took off 0 bases at V and 6 bases at J, with 12 bases between the two ends. CDR3 size: 14 residues. Germline assignment: CDR1 LNHDA and CDR2 SQIVND (reference sequence). The DNA for the CDR3 is TGTGCCAGTAGTATAGACCTCGACCCTTCCGAGCAGTACTTC. As protein: CASSIDLDPSEQYF.

The chain links TRBV9 to TRBJ2-2; 13 bases are shared with TRBD2. The CDR3 contains 19 residues. The germline gives CDR1 SGDLS, CDR2 YYNGEE. J gave up 2 bases and V 3 bases, and 10 bases lay outside the gene matches. In DNA form, the CDR3 reads TGTGCCAGCAGCGCCCGGACTAGCGGGAGCGCCATCAACACCGGGGAGCTGTTTTTT. It is translated as CASSARTSGSAINTGELFF.

This chain links TRBV30 with TRBJ2-5, with a possible D match to TRBD2 (6 bases). The V end lost 5 bases, the J end lost 3 bases, and 10 bases lay between the germline ends. The CDR3 runs 12 residues. Per the germline V gene, CDR1 is GTSNPN and CDR2 is SVGIG (reference sequence). The CDR3 protein is CAWGGAEETQYF. CDR3 coding DNA: TGTGCCTGGGGAGGGGCCGAAGAGACCCAGTACTTC. Looking up the rest from reference TRBV30 and TRBJ2-5 gives the full variable domain: SQTIHQWPATLVQPVGSPLSLECTVEGTSNPNLYWYRQAAGRGLQLLFYSVGIGQISSEVPQNLSASRPQDRQFILSSKKLLLSDSGFYLCAWGGAEETQYFGPGTRLLVL.

The chain has TRBV29-1 and TRBJ1-2; no firm D call. The CDR3 has 11 residues. The germline V and J ends were trimmed by 8 bases and 4 bases, with 11 bases remaining between them. Germline V CDR1 and CDR2: SQVTM, ANQGSEA. The CDR3 sequence: CSSGVGYGYTF. In DNA form, the CDR3 reads TGCAGCTCCGGGGTGGGCTATGGCTACACCTTC.

The genes are TRBV18 and TRBJ2-1; D is unclear. There are 16 residues in the CDR3. The ends were cut back, 0 bases at V and 2 bases at J, with 11 bases in the middle. Germline CDR1 KGHSH, CDR2 LQKENI. CDR3 in DNA: TGTGCCAGCTCACCACCGACTGGAGTTGCCTACAATGAGCAGTTCTTC. It translates to CASSPPTGVAYNEQFF. Based on the CDR3 plus reference TRBV18 and TRBJ2-1, the full variable domain is NAGVMQNPRHLVRRRGQEARLRCSPMKGHSHVYWYRQLPEEGLKFMVYLQKENIIDESGMPKERFSAEFPKEGPSILRIQQVVRGDSAAYFCASSPPTGVAYNEQFFGPGTRLTVL.

The gene calls are TRBV19 and TRBJ1-5; D possibly corresponds to TRBD1 (5 bases). Trimming left V 3 bases short and J 2 bases short, with 14 bases between. CDR1 LNHDA and CDR2 SQIVND come from the germline V gene (reference sequence). This CDR3 region has 16 residues. This chain's CDR3 is CASSIPAGYGNQPQHF. Here the CDR3 DNA reads TGTGCCAGTAGTATTCCGGCAGGGTATGGCAATCAGCCCCAGCATTTT.

CDR3 DNA: TGTGCTAGTGGTTCTACGGGACTAGCGGGAGGGGGAGAGACCCAGTACTTC. Its translation: CASGSTGLAGGGETQYF. This chain uses TRBV12-5 with TRBJ2-5, with TRBD2 matching 16 bases. Germline-derived CDR1 and CDR2 are LGHNT and FRNRAP. The CDR3 is 17 residues long. V lost 4 bases, J lost 4 bases, and 6 bases stayed unmatched.

V usage is TRBV2 and J usage is TRBJ1-6; D is uncertain. V lost 4 bases and J lost 3, with 13 bases in between. This CDR3 contains 16 residues. Germline V lookup: CDR1 SNHLY, CDR2 FYNNEI. The CDR3, as DNA: TGTGCCAGCAGTGCGAATATGGAGGGCTATAATTCACCCCTCCACTTT. This sequence encodes CASSANMEGYNSPLHF.

This clone has just one count. The chain is built from TRBV6-6 and TRBJ2-1; D is possibly TRBD2 (5 bases). The CDR3 runs 15 residues. Germline CDR1 reads MNHNY; CDR2 reads SVGAGI (reference sequence). Trimming pared 4 bases from V and 2 bases from J, leaving 12 bases between. The chain's CDR3 is CASSSVGVAYNEQFF. The CDR3 DNA sequence: TGTGCCAGCAGTTCTGTGGGAGTGGCCTACAATGAGCAGTTCTTC.

The gene calls are TRBV2 and TRBJ1-2; 10 nucleotides line up with TRBD1. V lost 6 bases, J lost 6 bases, and 13 bases stayed unmatched. Germline V gene lookup returns CDR1 SNHLY and CDR2 FYNNEI. There are 16 residues in the CDR3. The CDR3 here is CASRRPDSGQGDGYTF. The CDR3, as DNA: TGTGCCAGCAGACGTCCTGATTCCGGACAGGGGGATGGCTACACCTTC. The whole variable domain, remainder taken from reference TRBV2 and TRBJ1-2, is EPEVTQTPSHQVTQMGQEVILRCVPISNHLYFYWYRQILGQKVEFLVSFYNNEISEKSEIFDDQFSVERPDGSNFTLKIRSTKLEDSAMYFCASRRPDSGQGDGYTFGSGTRLTVV.

This clone was recorded only once. The same CDR3 also results from other DNA sequences found in this sample. The V call is TRBV20-1, the J call TRBJ2-7; D may be TRBD1 (6 bases). Germline V gene sequence: CDR1 DFQATT, CDR2 SNEGSKA (reference sequence). The ends were cut back, 6 bases at V and 5 bases at J, with 11 bases in the middle. The CDR3 is 11 amino acids. CDR3 in amino acids: CSAPQGHEQYF. The CDR3 region has the DNA TGCAGTGCACCACAGGGTCACGAGCAGTACTTC.

This clone was seen only a few times. This chain uses TRBV10-3 with TRBJ1-1; possible D gene TRBD1, 5 bases. V was shortened by 7 bases and J by 4 bases, with 13 bases between the two germline ends. CDR1 is ENHRY and CDR2 is SYGVKD in the germline V gene. There are 13 residues in the CDR3. CDR3 in DNA: TGTGCCATCACGGCAGGGCCGTTCACTGAAGCTTTCTTT. Translating it yields CAITAGPFTEAFF.